Each of the 21 T cell receptor beta chains below was sequenced from the same sample in a study of blood T cell repertoires in COVID-19. TCRdb's copy holds only in-frame clones and misses some; the assay was immunoSEQ multiplex PCR. The profile shows approximately 58,000 clones, around 80% of them singletons. The sequenced sample consisted of peripheral blood. Source of these receptors: a woman aged 60-75 years with acute or convalescent COVID-19.

The chain joins TRBV5-1 to TRBJ2-5, with 14 bases matching TRBD2. CDR3 size: 20 residues. The trim removed 2 bases at V and 0 bases at J, leaving 12 bases unmatched. Germline-derived CDR1 and CDR2 are SGHRS and YFSETQ. Here the CDR3 reads CASSFSPGQGLAGDQETQYF. Here the CDR3 DNA reads TGCGCCAGCAGCTTCTCGCCGGGACAGGGACTAGCGGGGGACCAAGAGACCCAGTACTTC. The full variable domain, completed using reference TRBV5-1 and TRBJ2-5, is KAGVTQTPRYLIKTRGQQVTLSCSPISGHRSVSWYQQTPGQGLQFLFEYFSETQRNKGNFPGRFSGRQFSNSRSEMNVSTLELGDSALYLCASSFSPGQGLAGDQETQYFGPGTRLLVL.

The chain links TRBV11-3 to TRBJ2-3; 13 bases line up with TRBD2. The V gene's germline CDR1 is SGHNT and CDR2 YENEEA. V lost 4 bases, J lost 4 bases, and 2 bases stayed unmatched. The CDR3 runs 15 residues. CDR3 region: CASSSGLAGADTQYF. CDR3 nucleotide sequence: TGTGCCAGCAGCTCTGGACTAGCGGGGGCAGATACGCAGTATTTT. The whole variable domain, remainder taken from reference TRBV11-3 and TRBJ2-3, is EAGVVQSPRYKIIEKKQPVAFWCNPISGHNTLYWYLQNLGQGPELLIRYENEEAVDDSQLPKDRFSAERLKGVDSTLKIQPAELGDSAVYLCASSSGLAGADTQYFGPGTRLTVL.

The sample holds one count of this clone. The rearrangement uses TRBV7-8 and TRBJ2-1; 9 bases match TRBD1. V was clipped by 5 bases and J by 2 bases; unmatched bases: 7. There are 16 residues in the CDR3. Germline V gives CDR1 SGHVS, CDR2 FQNEAQ. Here the CDR3 DNA reads TGTGCCAGCAGCGCATCGACAGGGGGGGCCTACAATGAGCAGTTCTTC. This translates into CASSASTGGAYNEQFF.

This chain links TRBV7-2 with TRBJ2-5; weak D call: TRBD1 (6 bases). Germline CDR1 and CDR2: SGHTA and FQGNSA. The CDR3 spans 15 residues. V was trimmed by 6 bases and J by 2 bases, leaving 16 bases between them. The CDR3 DNA follows: TGTGCCAGCAGGCCAGGGGAACTGGCGCAAGAGACCCAGTACTTC. Its translation is CASRPGELAQETQYF.

The chain is built from TRBV6-5 and TRBJ1-5; TRBD1 matches 7 bases. This CDR3 has 15 residues. From germline, CDR1 is MNHEY and CDR2 SVGAGI. The trim removed 8 bases at V and 1 base at J, leaving 8 bases unmatched. The CDR3: CASRMGQMSNQPQHF. Here the CDR3 DNA reads TGTGCCAGCCGGATGGGACAGATGAGCAATCAGCCCCAGCATTTT.

The CDR3 sequence: CASSLRRLAGGNQETQYF. For the CDR3, the DNA is TGTGCCAGCAGCTTAAGGCGACTAGCGGGGGGGAACCAAGAGACCCAGTACTTC. This rearrangement joins TRBV7-2 to TRBJ2-5, with TRBD2 matching 14 bases. V trimming: 2 bases; J trimming: 0 bases; junction bases outside the gene matches: 5. Germline lookup yields CDR1 SGHTA and CDR2 FQGNSA. There are 18 residues in the CDR3.

The rearrangement links TRBV9 to TRBJ1-3, with TRBD1 as a possible D gene (6 bases). Germline-derived CDR1 and CDR2 are SGDLS and YYNGEE. Trimming took 4 bases from V and 2 from J, leaving 13 bases between them. The CDR3 length is 15 residues. CDR3 residues: CASSPTTGPGNTIYF. The DNA of the CDR3 is TGTGCCAGCAGCCCAACTACAGGGCCTGGAAACACCATATATTTT.

V and J are TRBV5-1 and TRBJ2-1; TRBD2 might be the D (7 bases). V was clipped by 1 base and J by 8 bases, with 13 bases between them. Germline-derived CDR1 and CDR2 are SGHRS and YFSETQ. The CDR3 has 14 residues. CDR3 in amino acids: CASSLWGGEDEQFF. In DNA, the CDR3 is TGCGCCAGCAGCTTGTGGGGGGGCGAAGATGAGCAGTTCTTC.

The chain links TRBV2 to TRBJ1-5; possibly TRBD1 for D (6 bases). Germline assignment: CDR1 SNHLY and CDR2 FYNNEI. The CDR3 covers 19 residues. Trimming shortened V by 0 bases and J by 4 bases, and 22 bases separated the two germline ends. The CDR3: CASSEATWTDEGVNQPQHF. As DNA, the CDR3 is TGTGCCAGCAGTGAAGCGACATGGACGGATGAGGGGGTTAATCAGCCCCAGCATTTT.

The V gene is TRBV5-8, the J gene TRBJ1-5, with D possibly being TRBD1 (6 bases). V shed 0 bases and J shed 0 bases, with 7 bases lying between them. CDR1 and CDR2 from the germline V gene are SGHTS and YDEGEE. The CDR3 has 15 residues. CDR3 sequence reads: CASSLAGDSNQPQHF. The CDR3 bases are TGTGCCAGCAGCTTGGCAGGGGATAGCAATCAGCCCCAGCATTTT.

This rearrangement joins TRBV11-2 to TRBJ2-2; D possibly corresponds to TRBD1 (6 bases). V lost 5 bases to trimming and J lost 6 bases, with 10 bases between them. The CDR3 runs 13 residues. Germline CDR1 SGHAT, CDR2 FQNNGV. The CDR3 DNA follows: TGTGCCAGCAGCCCGCGACAGGCCGGGGAGCTGTTTTTT. Encoded protein: CASSPRQAGELFF.

This chain joins TRBV2 and TRBJ1-2; 10 bases are a match to TRBD1. From germline, CDR1 is SNHLY and CDR2 FYNNEI. The junction had 1 base not matched to a gene; V was cut back by 3 bases and J by 6 bases. The CDR3 has 13 residues. The CDR3 loop is CASSDGQGDGYTF. The DNA for the CDR3 is TGTGCCAGCAGTGACGGACAGGGGGATGGCTACACCTTC. The complete variable domain, with remaining parts taken from reference TRBV2 and TRBJ1-2, reads EPEVTQTPSHQVTQMGQEVILRCVPISNHLYFYWYRQILGQKVEFLVSFYNNEISEKSEIFDDQFSVERPDGSNFTLKIRSTKLEDSAMYFCASSDGQGDGYTFGSGTRLTVV.

The chain's CDR3 is CASSHLQTGRNTGELFF. The CDR3 coding sequence is TGCGCCAGCAGCCACCTTCAGACAGGGAGGAACACCGGGGAGCTGTTTTTT. The V gene is TRBV5-1, the J gene TRBJ2-2; 7 bases align to TRBD1. J lost 1 base, V lost 4 bases, and 10 bases had no gene match. The CDR3 has 17 amino acids. The germline gives CDR1 SGHRS, CDR2 YFSETQ.

The chain employs TRBV2 and TRBJ1-1; 7 nucleotides line up with TRBD1. J lost 3 bases, V lost 6 bases, and 13 bases had no gene match. This CDR3 region has 16 residues. Germline V gene lookup returns CDR1 SNHLY and CDR2 FYNNEI. CDR3: CASSLLPGGRHTEAFF. In DNA, the CDR3 is TGTGCCAGCAGCCTACTACCAGGGGGACGCCACACTGAAGCTTTCTTT.

The rearrangement joins TRBV6-4 to TRBJ2-3; TRBD2 matches at 13 bases. Germline V lookup: CDR1 MRHNA, CDR2 SNTAGT. The CDR3 length is 15 residues. V shed 3 bases, J shed 4 bases, and the junction held 1 base outside the gene matches. Here the CDR3 reads CASSELAGGPDTQYF. Here the CDR3 DNA reads TGTGCCAGCAGTGAACTAGCGGGGGGGCCAGATACGCAGTATTTT.

The rearrangement uses TRBV15 and TRBJ2-5, with 10 bases identical to TRBD2. The CDR3 extends over 14 amino acids. The V segment lost 5 bases and the J segment 4 bases; nucleotides outside the gene matches: 4. CDR1 is LNHNV, CDR2 YYDKDF, per germline (reference sequence). The CDR3 sequence: CATSLAGARETQYF. The CDR3 bases are TGTGCCACCAGCCTAGCGGGGGCAAGAGAGACCCAGTACTTC.

This rearrangement joins TRBV4-1 to TRBJ2-3, with 11 bases aligning to TRBD2. The CDR3 length is 16 residues. With V trimmed by 0 bases and J by 3 bases, 2 bases remained unmatched. Germline assignment: CDR1 MGHRA and CDR2 YSYEKL. This CDR3 is CASSQDRLAGTDTQYF. The CDR3 DNA reads TGCGCCAGCAGCCAAGATCGACTAGCGGGGACAGATACGCAGTATTTT.

DNA for the CDR3: TGTGCCAGCAGCCAAGTCGGGGGGGGCCAGCCCCAGCATTTT. Translated: CASSQVGGGQPQHF. The genes are TRBV7-8 and TRBJ1-5, with D possibly TRBD1 on 6 matching bases. This CDR3 contains 14 residues. V lost 5 bases, J lost 7 bases, and 15 bases lay in between. The V gene's germline CDR1 is SGHVS and CDR2 FQNEAQ.

V and J are TRBV19 and TRBJ1-1; 11 bases are a match to TRBD1. CDR1 is LNHDA and CDR2 is SQIVND in the germline V gene (reference sequence). The CDR3 spans 13 residues. Losses at the gene ends were 8 bases for V and 4 bases for J; bases not matched to a gene: 3. The CDR3 region has the DNA TGTGCCAGTTCCGGGACAGGGGGCACTGAAGCTTTCTTT. Its protein is CASSGTGGTEAFF.

The chain joins TRBV2 to TRBJ2-7; 7 bases are shared with TRBD1. Per the germline V gene, CDR1 is SNHLY and CDR2 is FYNNEI. J was trimmed by 0 bases and V by 10 bases; bases with no gene match: 6. This CDR3 has 13 residues. This CDR3 reads CANRRQGSYEQYF. CDR3 DNA: TGTGCCAACCGACGACAGGGCTCCTACGAGCAGTACTTC.

Points on this clone: One junction end disagrees with the germline gene, perhaps due to a read error. This CDR3 reads CASSADRSGSSSHEQYF. CDR3 in DNA: TGTGCCAGCAGCGCAGACCGGTCCGGGAGTAGCTCCCACGAGCAGTACTTC. The genes are TRBV5-4 and TRBJ2-7; a possible D gene is TRBD2 (6 bases). Germline-derived CDR1 and CDR2 are SGHNT and YYREEE (reference sequence). CDR3 length: 17 residues.